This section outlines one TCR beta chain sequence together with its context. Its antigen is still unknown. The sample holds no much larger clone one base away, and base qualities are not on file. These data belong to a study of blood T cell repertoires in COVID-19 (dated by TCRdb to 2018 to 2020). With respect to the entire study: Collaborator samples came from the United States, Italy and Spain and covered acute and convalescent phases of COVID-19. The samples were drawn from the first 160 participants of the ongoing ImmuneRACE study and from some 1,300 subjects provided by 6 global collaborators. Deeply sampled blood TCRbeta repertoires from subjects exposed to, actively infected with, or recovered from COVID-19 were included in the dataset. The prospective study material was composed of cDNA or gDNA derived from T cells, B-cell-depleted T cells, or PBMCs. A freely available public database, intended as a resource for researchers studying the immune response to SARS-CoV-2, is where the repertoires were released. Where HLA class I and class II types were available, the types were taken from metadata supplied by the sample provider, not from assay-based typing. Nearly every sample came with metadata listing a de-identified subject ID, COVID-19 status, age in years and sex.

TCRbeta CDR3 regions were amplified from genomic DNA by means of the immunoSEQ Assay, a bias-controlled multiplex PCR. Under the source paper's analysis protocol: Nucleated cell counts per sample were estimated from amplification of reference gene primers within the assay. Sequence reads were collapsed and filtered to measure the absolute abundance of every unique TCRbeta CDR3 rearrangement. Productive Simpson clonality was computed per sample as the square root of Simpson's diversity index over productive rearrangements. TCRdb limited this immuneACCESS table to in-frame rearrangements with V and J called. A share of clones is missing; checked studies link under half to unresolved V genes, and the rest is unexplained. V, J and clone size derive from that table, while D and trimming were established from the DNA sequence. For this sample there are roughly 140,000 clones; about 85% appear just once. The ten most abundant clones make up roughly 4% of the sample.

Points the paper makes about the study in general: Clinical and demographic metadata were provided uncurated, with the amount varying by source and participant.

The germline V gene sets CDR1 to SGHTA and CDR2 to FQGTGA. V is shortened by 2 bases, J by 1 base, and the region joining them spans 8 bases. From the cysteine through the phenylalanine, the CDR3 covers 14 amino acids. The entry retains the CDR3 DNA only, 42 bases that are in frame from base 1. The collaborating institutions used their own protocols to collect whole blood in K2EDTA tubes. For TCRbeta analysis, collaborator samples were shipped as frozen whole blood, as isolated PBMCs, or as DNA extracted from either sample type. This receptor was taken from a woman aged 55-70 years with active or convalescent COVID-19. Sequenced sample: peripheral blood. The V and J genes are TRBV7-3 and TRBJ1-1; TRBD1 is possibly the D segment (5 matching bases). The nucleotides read TGTGCCAGCAGCTTACAGGGAAGGAACACTGAAGCTTTCTTT. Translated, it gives CASSLQGRNTEAFF.